A selection of T cell receptor beta chains follows, all from one sample in a study of human versus mouse CDR3 diversity and MHC coevolution. Libraries were prepared by immunoSEQ multiplex PCR; TCRdb keeps only in-frame clonotypes and omits some of them. The sample includes 45,000 to 75,000 clones, 94% seen only once; the top ten take over 15%. Sample: naive CD4+ T cells from blood. All receptors come from a person in their sixties or seventies in good health. Each CDR3 is given with its conserved first and last residue. A D gene is named only where the DNA matches it firmly. Some rows mark clone size as missing; the rest say once, few, many or name a class of expanded clone.

cdr3_nt cdr3_aa j_call d_call v_call clone_size cdr3_length
TGTGCCAGCAGTCGGGACAGGGGTGACCAAGAGACCCAGTACTTC CASSRDRGDQETQYF TRBJ2-5 TRBD1 TRBV7-7 once 15
TGTGCCCGACCAAGGCGGGGGGGGCCAGGCTCTGGAAACACCATATATTTT CARPRRGGPGSGNTIYF TRBJ1-3 NA TRBV7-3 NA 17
TGTGCCAGCTCACCTCCGGGGGGGCTGTCTGACGAGCAGTACTTC CASSPPGGLSDEQYF TRBJ2-7 TRBD2 TRBV18 NA 15
TGTGCCAGCAGCCCGCGACTAGTTGTCGACAATGAGCAGTTCTTC CASSPRLVVDNEQFF TRBJ2-1 NA TRBV9 NA 15
TGCGCCAGCATCTCAGTCCCGGGACAGGGGGAGCAGTACTTC CASISVPGQGEQYF TRBJ2-5 TRBD1 TRBV5-1 NA 14
TGTGCCAGCAGCCAAGGAGCGGGGCCAAAACACAATGAGCAGTTCTTC CASSQGAGPKHNEQFF TRBJ2-1 TRBD2 TRBV4-2 NA 16
TGTGCCAGCAGCTTGGACAGGGTTGGGTACGAGCAGTACTTC CASSLDRVGYEQYF TRBJ2-7 NA TRBV5-5 once 14
TGCGCCAGCAGCTGGTCGACAGGAGGTTTCTCCTACGAGCAGTACTTC CASSWSTGGFSYEQYF TRBJ2-7 NA TRBV5-1 NA 16
TGTGCCAGCAGCTTAACTGGTAGGGGGTCCTATTCACCCCTCCACTTT CASSLTGRGSYSPLHF TRBJ1-6 NA TRBV7-3 NA 16
TGTGCCTGGAAGGGGCAAGGACAGGGTCCAACTAATGAAAAACTGTTTTTT CAWKGQGQGPTNEKLFF TRBJ1-4 TRBD1 TRBV30 NA 17
TGTGCCAGCAGCGTAGCGGGAGGGGGATACGAGCAGTACTTC CASSVAGGGYEQYF TRBJ2-7 TRBD2 TRBV9 NA 14
TGTGCCAGCAGTGAACCAGCGAGTTCCACAGATACGCAGTATTTT CASSEPASSTDTQYF TRBJ2-3 NA TRBV25-1 NA 15
TGTGCCAGCAGCCGCTACGCGGGAGGAGGGGAATCCTACAATGAGCAGTTCTTC CASSRYAGGGESYNEQFF TRBJ2-1 TRBD2 TRBV7-9 once 18
TGTGCCAGTAGACCGGGACTAGCGGAAAACAATGAGCAGTTCTTC CASRPGLAENNEQFF TRBJ2-1 TRBD2 TRBV19 NA 15
TGTGCCAGTCAGAGGGGGTCTGATACGCAGTATTTT CASQRGSDTQYF TRBJ2-3 NA TRBV2 NA 12
TGCAGCGTTGGAGTGGCAGATACGCAGTATTTT CSVGVADTQYF TRBJ2-3 NA TRBV29-1 NA 11
TGCGCCAGCAGCCCGCCACAGGGGGGCTTGGCTGAAGCTTTCTTT CASSPPQGGLAEAFF TRBJ1-1 TRBD1 TRBV4-1 few 15
TGTGCCAGCTCATCCTCAGCGGGAGGCAGTTACGAGCAGTACTTC CASSSSAGGSYEQYF TRBJ2-7 TRBD2 TRBV18 NA 15
TGTGCCAGCAGCGTAGGGGGTAGCGGGGCCTACAATGAGCAGTTCTTC CASSVGGSGAYNEQFF TRBJ2-1 TRBD2 TRBV9 NA 16
TGTGCCAGCTCACCACTTTTCCGGGAACAAGGCAATGAGCAGTTCTTC CASSPLFREQGNEQFF TRBJ2-1 NA TRBV18 NA 16
TGTGCCAGCAGCTCCGGGACTGGGGGGACCTACGAGCAGTACTTC CASSSGTGGTYEQYF TRBJ2-7 NA TRBV7-3 NA 15
TGTGCCAGCAGTGACTCGATTGGAGTCCCAGATACGCAGTATTTT CASSDSIGVPDTQYF TRBJ2-3 NA TRBV6-4 NA 15
TGTGCCAGCAGCGTAGATGTAGGGAGGGTGGGCAATGAGCAGTTCTTC CASSVDVGRVGNEQFF TRBJ2-1 TRBD2 TRBV9 NA 16
TGTGCCAGCAGCAATCCGGGACAGCCACGCTCTGGGGCCAACGTCCTGACTTTC CASSNPGQPRSGANVLTF TRBJ2-6 TRBD1 TRBV5-4 NA 18
TGTGCCAGCAGTTTATATCTAGCGGGCCCCTACAATGAGCAGTTCTTC CASSLYLAGPYNEQFF TRBJ2-1 TRBD2 TRBV28 NA 16
TGCGCCAGCAGCTTCCAGGGGAGAGGAGAGACCCAGTACTTC CASSFQGRGETQYF TRBJ2-5 NA TRBV5-1 once 14
TGTGCCAGCAGCTTATCCCCCAGGGGGAGCACCGGGGAGCTGTTTTTT CASSLSPRGSTGELFF TRBJ2-2 TRBD1 TRBV7-3 NA 16
TGTGCCAGCAGCTCCCCTTACACCTTC CASSSPYTF TRBJ1-2 NA TRBV2 NA 9
TGTGCCAGCAGCTCCAGACAGGGGCCCCTCGGGAAGCAGTACTTC CASSSRQGPLGKQYF TRBJ2-7 TRBD1 TRBV5-4 NA 15
TGTGCCCGGACTGGACCGGGAAGGATCTATGGCTACACCTTC CARTGPGRIYGYTF TRBJ1-2 NA TRBV30 NA 14
TGTGCCAGCAAAGCTACTAGCGGGGCTCCCTACGAGCAGTACTTC CASKATSGAPYEQYF TRBJ2-7 TRBD2 TRBV2 NA 15
TGTGCCAGCAGCGCAGTGACAGGGGGTGAGGAGACCCAGTACTTC CASSAVTGGEETQYF TRBJ2-5 TRBD1 TRBV7-2 NA 15
TGTGCCAGTAGTCCCGTCCCGGGACTCGCCCTGGGAGGGTCCTACGAGCAGTACTTC CASSPVPGLALGGSYEQYF TRBJ2-7 TRBD2 TRBV19 NA 19
TGTGCCAGTAGGACCCGGGACACCTCTGGGGAGCAGTACTTC CASRTRDTSGEQYF TRBJ2-7 NA TRBV19 NA 14
TGTGCCAGCAGCTTAGTACAATTTGGCAGGGGTTTCTCCTACGAGCAGTACTTC CASSLVQFGRGFSYEQYF TRBJ2-7 NA TRBV7-8 few 18
TGTGCCAGCAGTTACGGGACTAGCGGGACAGATACGCAGTATTTT CASSYGTSGTDTQYF TRBJ2-3 TRBD2 TRBV6-5 NA 15
TGTGCCAGCAGCGACGGGACAGTTTATCAGCCCCAGCATTTT CASSDGTVYQPQHF TRBJ1-5 TRBD1 TRBV9 once 14
TGTGCCAGCAGCCTTAACACCGGGGAGCTGTTTTTT CASSLNTGELFF TRBJ2-2 NA TRBV11-3 NA 12
TGTGCCAGCTCACGCCCTACAGATAACACTGAAGCTTTCTTT CASSRPTDNTEAFF TRBJ1-1 NA TRBV18 NA 14
TGTGCCAGCCGCGCAGGAGGGGCCTACGAGCAGTACTTC CASRAGGAYEQYF TRBJ2-7 NA TRBV6-5 NA 13
TGTGCCAGTATGGACAGGGGGAGAGATACGCAGTATTTT CASMDRGRDTQYF TRBJ2-3 TRBD1 TRBV19 NA 13
TGTGCCATCAGTGCTCCGGACAGGGGCGTCTACGAGCAGTACTTC CAISAPDRGVYEQYF TRBJ2-7 TRBD1 TRBV10-3 NA 15
TGTGCCAGCAGCTTGGCGGGACTAGCGGGATCATATGAGCAGTTCTTC CASSLAGLAGSYEQFF TRBJ2-1 TRBD2 TRBV11-2 once 16
TGTGCCAGTAGTATATCTAGCGGGGGGTACAATGAGCAGTTCTTC CASSISSGGYNEQFF TRBJ2-1 TRBD2 TRBV19 NA 15
TGTGCCAGCAGCTCTGTAAGACAAAAAGGAGGGAACGAGCAGTACTTC CASSSVRQKGGNEQYF TRBJ2-7 NA TRBV5-4 NA 16
TGTGCCAGCAGCCACCAACTTCGGAAGACTAGCACAGATACGCAGTATTTT CASSHQLRKTSTDTQYF TRBJ2-3 NA TRBV5-6 NA 17
TGTGCCAGCAGCTTGACGACAGTCAATGAGCAGTTCTTC CASSLTTVNEQFF TRBJ2-1 NA TRBV5-8 NA 13
TGTGCCAGCAGCTCGACCGGACAGGGAAACATTCAGTACTTC CASSSTGQGNIQYF TRBJ2-4 TRBD1 TRBV7-9 NA 14
TGTGCCAGCAGTTCGGCCGAGGACAGACATGGCTACACCTTC CASSSAEDRHGYTF TRBJ1-2 NA TRBV27 NA 14
TGTGCCAGCACTCTAGGGGCGGGAGGCATTGAGACCCAGTACTTC CASTLGAGGIETQYF TRBJ2-5 TRBD2 TRBV7-8 NA 15
TGTGCCAGCAGCCAAGTCGGGGGTAACTCCTACAATGAGCAGTTCTTC CASSQVGGNSYNEQFF TRBJ2-1 NA TRBV14 NA 16
TGTGCCACCAGCAGAGATCCACAGCCCTGGCAGTTCTTC CATSRDPQPWQFF TRBJ2-1 NA TRBV15 NA 13
TGTGCCAGCAGTTACAAGGCTAGCGGCTCCTACGAGCAGTACTTC CASSYKASGSYEQYF TRBJ2-7 TRBD2 TRBV6-5 few 15
TGTGCCAGCAGCCCCCGTCACTTC CASSPRHF TRBJ2-7 NA TRBV7-7 NA 8
TGCGCCAGCAGCTTAGGGATAGCGGGAGGCGTATACAATGAGCAGTTCTTC CASSLGIAGGVYNEQFF TRBJ2-1 TRBD2 TRBV5-1 NA 17
TGTGCCAGCAGACTACACAGGGGCGAGAGGACTGAAGCTTTCTTT CASRLHRGERTEAFF TRBJ1-1 TRBD1 TRBV6-5 NA 15
TGTGCCAGCAGTGCAGAATTGAACACTGAAGCTTTCTTT CASSAELNTEAFF TRBJ1-1 NA TRBV2 NA 13
TGTGCCAGCTCTATGGGGGGGCGCGGGGAGACCCAGTACTTC CASSMGGRGETQYF TRBJ2-5 NA TRBV11-3 NA 14